This entry concerns a single T cell receptor (beta chain). V was shortened by 0 bases and J by 5 bases, with 10 bases between the two germline ends. The CDR3 covers 15 residues. Germline V CDR1 and CDR2: PRHDT, FYEKMQ (reference sequence). This record comes from a study of T cell changes during pregnancy in multiple sclerosis. Sequencing used immunoSEQ multiplex PCR; TCRdb keeps in-frame clones, though not all of them. There are tens of thousands of clones in the sample; approximately 92% occur only once, and about 8.8% lies in the top ten. The chain recombines TRBV13 with TRBJ1-4; D uncertain. Sequenced material: CD8+ T cells from peripheral blood mononuclear cells, taken after pregnancy. The receptor comes from a female donor with multiple sclerosis, enrolled in a pregnancy study. CDR3 in DNA: TGTGCCAGCAGCTTAGGCCTCGGCGGAAATGAAAAACTGTTTTTT. Translating it yields CASSLGLGGNEKLFF.